This TCR beta chain was identified during a study of OX40 agonist ivuxolimab in advanced cancers. As for the study in general: The study enrolled dose-escalation patients with hepatocellular carcinoma, melanoma, renal cell or head and neck cancer. Previous treatment with anti-PD-1, anti-PD-L1 or anti-CTLA-4 therapy was allowed; 35% to 50% had received some.

A word on this clone: Its target is not known.

The protocol was immunoSEQ multiplex PCR, while the TCRdb copy is restricted to in-frame clones and leaves out a portion. This sample carries roughly 80,000 clones, approximately 86% of them seen once, and the ten largest clones take around 2%. The CDR3 spans 12 residues. After removal of 3 bases from V and 3 bases from J, the junction contained 2 bases not matched to a gene. CDR1 is GTSNPN and CDR2 is SVGIG in the germline V gene (reference sequence). Notes on the study in general: Average numbers of expanded clones were greater in CD8+ T cells than in CD4+.

J is TRBJ2-7 and V is TRBV30, with 7 bases aligning to TRBD1. This TCR was sampled from an adult with an advanced solid tumor such as melanoma, head and neck, liver or kidney cancer. This sample comprised CD4+ or CD8+ T cells sorted from blood, obtained in a trial of the OX40 agonist ivuxolimab. The CDR3 here is CAWRGQHYEQYF. The CDR3 DNA follows: TGTGCCTGGAGGGGACAGCACTACGAGCAGTACTTC.